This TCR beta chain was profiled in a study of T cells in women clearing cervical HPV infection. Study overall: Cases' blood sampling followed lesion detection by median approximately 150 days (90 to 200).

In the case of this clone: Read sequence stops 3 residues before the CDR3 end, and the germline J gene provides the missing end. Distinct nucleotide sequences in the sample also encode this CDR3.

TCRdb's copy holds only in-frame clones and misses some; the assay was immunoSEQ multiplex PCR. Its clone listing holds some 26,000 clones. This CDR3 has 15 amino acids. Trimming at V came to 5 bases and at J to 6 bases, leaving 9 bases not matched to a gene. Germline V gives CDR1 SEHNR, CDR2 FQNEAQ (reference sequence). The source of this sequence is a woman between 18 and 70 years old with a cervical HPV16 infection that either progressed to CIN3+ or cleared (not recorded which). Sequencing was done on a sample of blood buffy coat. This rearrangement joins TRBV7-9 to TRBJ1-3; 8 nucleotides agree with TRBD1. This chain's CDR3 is CASSPGQGRQNTIYF. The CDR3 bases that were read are TGTGCCAGCAGCCCCGGACAGGGAAGGCAAAACACC.